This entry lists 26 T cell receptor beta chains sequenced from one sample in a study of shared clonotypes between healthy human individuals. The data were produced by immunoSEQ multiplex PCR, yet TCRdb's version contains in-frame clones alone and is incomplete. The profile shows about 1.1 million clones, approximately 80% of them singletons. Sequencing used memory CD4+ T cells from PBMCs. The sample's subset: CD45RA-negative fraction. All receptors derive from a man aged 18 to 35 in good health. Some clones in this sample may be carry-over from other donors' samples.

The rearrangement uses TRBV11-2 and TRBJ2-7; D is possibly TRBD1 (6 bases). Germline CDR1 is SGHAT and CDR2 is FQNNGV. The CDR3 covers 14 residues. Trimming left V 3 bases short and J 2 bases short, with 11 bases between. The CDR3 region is CASSFNRETYEQYF. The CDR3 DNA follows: TGTGCCAGCAGCTTTAACAGGGAGACCTACGAGCAGTACTTC.

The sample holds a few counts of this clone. The CDR3 nucleotides read TGTGCCAGCAGTCCTCCATCCGGGGAGCTGTTTTTT. Translated: CASSPPSGELFF. J is TRBJ2-2 and V is TRBV27; D is ambiguous. This CDR3 is 12 amino acids long. The V and J ends lost 5 bases and 6 bases respectively, with 7 bases between them. CDR1 is MNHEY, CDR2 SMNVEV, per germline (reference sequence).

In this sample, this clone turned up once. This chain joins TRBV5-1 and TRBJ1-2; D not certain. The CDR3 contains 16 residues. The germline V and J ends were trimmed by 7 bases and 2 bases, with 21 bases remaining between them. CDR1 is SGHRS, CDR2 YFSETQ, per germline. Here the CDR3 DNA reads TGCGCCAGCGCTCCCCGGTGGGAGGGCGGAAACTATGGCTACACCTTC. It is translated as CASAPRWEGGNYGYTF.

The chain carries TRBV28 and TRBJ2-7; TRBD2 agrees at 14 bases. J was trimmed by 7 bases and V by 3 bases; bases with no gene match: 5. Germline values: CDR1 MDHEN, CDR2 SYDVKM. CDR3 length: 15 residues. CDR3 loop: CASSLRRTSGGEQYF. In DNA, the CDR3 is TGTGCCAGCAGTTTGAGGCGGACTAGCGGGGGGGAGCAGTACTTC.

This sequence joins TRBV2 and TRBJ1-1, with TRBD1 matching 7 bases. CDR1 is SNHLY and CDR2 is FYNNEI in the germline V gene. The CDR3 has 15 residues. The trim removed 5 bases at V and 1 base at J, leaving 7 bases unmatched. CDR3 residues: CASSTQGVRNTEAFF. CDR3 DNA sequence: TGTGCCAGCAGTACCCAGGGGGTGAGGAACACTGAAGCTTTCTTT.

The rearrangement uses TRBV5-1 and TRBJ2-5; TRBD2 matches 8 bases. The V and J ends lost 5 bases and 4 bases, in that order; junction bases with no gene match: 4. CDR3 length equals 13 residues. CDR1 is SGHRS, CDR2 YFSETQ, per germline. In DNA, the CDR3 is TGCGCCAGCAGACGGGAGGGCCCAGAGACCCAGTACTTC. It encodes CASRREGPETQYF.

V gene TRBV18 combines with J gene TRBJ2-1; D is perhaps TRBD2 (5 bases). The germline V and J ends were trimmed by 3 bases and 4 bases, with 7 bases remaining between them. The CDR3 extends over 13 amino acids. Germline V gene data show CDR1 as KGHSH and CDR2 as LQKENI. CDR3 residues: CASSPDFYNEQFF. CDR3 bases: TGTGCCAGCTCACCGGACTTTTACAATGAGCAGTTCTTC.

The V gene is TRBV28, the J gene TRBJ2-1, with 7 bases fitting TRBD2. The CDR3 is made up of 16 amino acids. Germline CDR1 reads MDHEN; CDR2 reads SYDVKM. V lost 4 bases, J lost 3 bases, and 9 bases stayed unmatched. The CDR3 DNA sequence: TGTGCCAGCAGTTCGTCGAACGGGAGGATCTACAATGAGCAGTTCTTC. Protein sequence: CASSSSNGRIYNEQFF. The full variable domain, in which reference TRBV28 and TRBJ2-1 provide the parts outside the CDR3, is DVKVTQSSRYLVKRTGEKVFLECVQDMDHENMFWYRQDPGLGLRLIYFSYDVKMKEKGDIPEGYSVSREKKERFSLILESASTNQTSMYLCASSSSNGRIYNEQFFGPGTRLTVL.

The CDR3 DNA reads as TGTGCCAGCAGTTACTCCCTCGGACGCACTGAAGCTTTCTTT. Encoded protein: CASSYSLGRTEAFF. This chain connects TRBV6-5 to TRBJ1-1; no reliable D call. The germline V and J ends were trimmed by 0 bases and 4 bases, with 9 bases remaining between them. Germline V gene lookup returns CDR1 MNHEY and CDR2 SVGAGI. The CDR3 is 14 amino acids.

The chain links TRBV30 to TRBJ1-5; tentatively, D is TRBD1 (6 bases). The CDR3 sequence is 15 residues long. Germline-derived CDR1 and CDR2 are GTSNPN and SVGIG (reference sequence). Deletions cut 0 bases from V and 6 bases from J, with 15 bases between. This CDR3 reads CAWSVGGAPGQPQHF. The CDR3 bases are TGTGCCTGGAGTGTAGGGGGGGCCCCGGGTCAGCCCCAGCATTTT.

The CDR3 DNA reads as TGTGCCGGTGGACTAGCGGGAGGTTATACGCAGTATTTT. Its protein is CAGGLAGGYTQYF. The chain recombines TRBV19 with TRBJ2-3; 14 bases line up with TRBD2. Germline V gene lookup returns CDR1 LNHDA and CDR2 SQIVND (reference sequence). Trimming cost V 11 bases and J 7 bases; bases outside gene matches: 5. The CDR3 runs 13 residues.

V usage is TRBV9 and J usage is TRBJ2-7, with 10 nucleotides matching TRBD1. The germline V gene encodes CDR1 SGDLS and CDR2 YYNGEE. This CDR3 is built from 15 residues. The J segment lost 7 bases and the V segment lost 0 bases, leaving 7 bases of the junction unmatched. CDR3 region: CASSVGQGARREQYF. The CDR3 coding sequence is TGTGCCAGCAGCGTAGGACAGGGGGCGCGCCGGGAGCAGTACTTC.

This CDR3 is CASSVGGGTTGELFF. The CDR3 bases are TGTGCCAGCAGCGTAGGGGGCGGGACCACCGGGGAGCTGTTTTTT. The chain is built from TRBV9 and TRBJ2-2, with D possibly TRBD2 on 6 matching bases. The CDR3 extends over 15 amino acids. The V end was cut by 0 bases, the J end by 4 bases, with 10 bases between. Germline values: CDR1 SGDLS, CDR2 YYNGEE. Filled out from reference TRBV9 and TRBJ2-2, the complete variable domain reads DSGVTQTPKHLITATGQRVTLRCSPRSGDLSVYWYQQSLDQGLQFLIQYYNGEERAKGNILERFSAQQFPDLHSELNLSSLELGDSALYFCASSVGGGTTGELFFGEGSRLTVL.

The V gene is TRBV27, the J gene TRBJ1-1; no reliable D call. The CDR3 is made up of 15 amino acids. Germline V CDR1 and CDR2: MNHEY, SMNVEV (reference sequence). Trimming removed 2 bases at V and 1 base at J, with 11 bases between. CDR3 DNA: TGTGCCAGCAGTTTAAGCCCACCCCCGAACACTGAAGCTTTCTTT. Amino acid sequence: CASSLSPPPNTEAFF.

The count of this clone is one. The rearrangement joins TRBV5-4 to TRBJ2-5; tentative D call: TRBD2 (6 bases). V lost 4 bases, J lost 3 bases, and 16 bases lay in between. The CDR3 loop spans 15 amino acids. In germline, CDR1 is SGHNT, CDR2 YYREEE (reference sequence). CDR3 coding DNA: TGTGCCAGCAGCAGCGAACTAGGGAGGAAAGAGACCCAGTACTTC. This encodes CASSSELGRKETQYF.

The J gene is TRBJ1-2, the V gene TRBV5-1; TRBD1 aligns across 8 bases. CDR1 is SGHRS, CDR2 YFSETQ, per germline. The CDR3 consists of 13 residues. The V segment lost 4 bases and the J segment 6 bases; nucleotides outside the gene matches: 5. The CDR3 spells CASSPGQGHGYTF. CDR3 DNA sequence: TGCGCCAGCAGCCCCGGACAGGGCCATGGCTACACCTTC.

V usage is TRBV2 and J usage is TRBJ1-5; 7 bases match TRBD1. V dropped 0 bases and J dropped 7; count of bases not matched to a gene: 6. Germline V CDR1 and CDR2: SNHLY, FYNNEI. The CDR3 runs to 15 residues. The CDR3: CASSEATTGIQPQHF. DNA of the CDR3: TGTGCCAGCAGTGAAGCTACGACAGGGATACAGCCCCAGCATTTT. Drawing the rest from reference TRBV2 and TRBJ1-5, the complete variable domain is EPEVTQTPSHQVTQMGQEVILRCVPISNHLYFYWYRQILGQKVEFLVSFYNNEISEKSEIFDDQFSVERPDGSNFTLKIRSTKLEDSAMYFCASSEATTGIQPQHFGDGTRLSIL.

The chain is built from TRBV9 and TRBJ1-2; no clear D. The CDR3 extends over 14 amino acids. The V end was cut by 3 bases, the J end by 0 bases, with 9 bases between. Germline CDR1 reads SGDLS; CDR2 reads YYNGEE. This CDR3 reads CASSEGGTNYGYTF. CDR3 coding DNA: TGTGCCAGCAGCGAGGGCGGGACTAACTATGGCTACACCTTC.

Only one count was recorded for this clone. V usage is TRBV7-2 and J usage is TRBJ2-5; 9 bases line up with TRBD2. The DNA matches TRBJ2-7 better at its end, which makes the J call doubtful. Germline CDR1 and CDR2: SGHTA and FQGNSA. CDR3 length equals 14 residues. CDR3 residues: CASSSSSGTSEQYF. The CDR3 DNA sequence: TGTGCCAGCAGCTCTTCTAGCGGGACGAGCGAGCAGTACTTC.

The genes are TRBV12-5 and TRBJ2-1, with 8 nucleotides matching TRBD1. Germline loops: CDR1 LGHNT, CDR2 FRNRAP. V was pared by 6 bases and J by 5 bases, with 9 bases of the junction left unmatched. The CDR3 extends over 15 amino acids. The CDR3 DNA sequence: TGTGCTAGTGGCCGACAGGGGTTGGGGGACAATGAGCAGTTCTTC. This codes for CASGRQGLGDNEQFF.

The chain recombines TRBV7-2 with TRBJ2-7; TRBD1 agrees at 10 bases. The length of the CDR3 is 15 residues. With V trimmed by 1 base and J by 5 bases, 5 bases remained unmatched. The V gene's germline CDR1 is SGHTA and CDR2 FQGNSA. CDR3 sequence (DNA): TGTGCCAGCAGCTTAGGGGGGACAGGGGACAACGAGCAGTACTTC. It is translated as CASSLGGTGDNEQYF.

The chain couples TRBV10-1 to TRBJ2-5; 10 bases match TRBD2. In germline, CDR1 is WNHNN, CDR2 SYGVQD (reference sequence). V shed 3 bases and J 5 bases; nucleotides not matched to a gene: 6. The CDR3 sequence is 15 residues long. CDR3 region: CASSDGLAGDETQYF. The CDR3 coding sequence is TGCGCCAGCAGTGATGGCCTAGCGGGAGACGAGACCCAGTACTTC.

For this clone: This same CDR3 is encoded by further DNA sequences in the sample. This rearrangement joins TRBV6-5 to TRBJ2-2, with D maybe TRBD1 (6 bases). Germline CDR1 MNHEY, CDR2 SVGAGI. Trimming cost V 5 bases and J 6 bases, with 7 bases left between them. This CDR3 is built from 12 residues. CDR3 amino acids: CASSQGPGELFF. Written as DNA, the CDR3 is TGTGCCAGCAGTCAGGGGCCCGGGGAGCTGTTTTTT.

The CDR3 sequence is CASSPLEGYYGYTF. The CDR3 DNA reads as TGTGCCAGCAGCCCCCTCGAGGGGTACTATGGCTACACCTTC. V gene TRBV7-9 combines with J gene TRBJ1-2; TRBD1 might be the D (5 bases). The CDR3 totals 14 residues. V gave up 5 bases and J gave up 3 bases, with 13 bases separating them. The germline CDR1 and CDR2 sequences are SEHNR and FQNEAQ (reference sequence).

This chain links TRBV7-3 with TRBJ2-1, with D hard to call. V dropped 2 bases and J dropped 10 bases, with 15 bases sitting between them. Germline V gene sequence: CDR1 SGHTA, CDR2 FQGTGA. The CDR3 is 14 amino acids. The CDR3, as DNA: TGTGCCAGCAGCTTAGCGGCAGAGCTTGGAGAGCAGTTCTTC. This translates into CASSLAAELGEQFF.

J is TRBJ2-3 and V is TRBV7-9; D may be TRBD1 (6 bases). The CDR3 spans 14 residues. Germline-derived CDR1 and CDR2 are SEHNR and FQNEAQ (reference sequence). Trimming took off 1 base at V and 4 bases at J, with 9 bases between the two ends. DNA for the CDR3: TGTGCCAGCAGCTTAGGGGGGCCCCCAGATACGCAGTATTTT. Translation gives CASSLGGPPDTQYF. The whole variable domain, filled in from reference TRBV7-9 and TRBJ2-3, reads DTGVSQNPRHKITKRGQNVTFRCDPISEHNRLYWYRQTLGQGPEFLTYFQNEAQLEKSRLLSDRFSAERPKGSFSTLEIQRTEQGDSAMYLCASSLGGPPDTQYFGPGTRLTVL.